This T cell receptor beta chain was profiled in a study of blood T cell repertoires in COVID-19. Study-level background: Researchers got acute and convalescent COVID-19 samples from the United States, Italy and Spain.

Produced via immunoSEQ multiplex PCR; TCRdb's table is partial and in-frame only. The sample lists about 310,000 clones; roughly 90% were seen once. Trimming took off 0 bases at V and 2 bases at J, with 8 bases between the two ends. The CDR3 spans 15 residues. Germline V gene lookup returns CDR1 LGHDT and CDR2 YNNKEL (reference sequence). During active infection, Seattle patients enrolled and were then monitored through disease. The chain carries TRBV3-1 (or the pseudogene TRBV3-2) and TRBJ1-3; maybe TRBD1 (5 bases). This receptor was obtained from a woman aged 40 to 55 with COVID-19, enrolled during active disease. What was sequenced was peripheral blood. The CDR3 nucleotides are TGTGCCAGCAGCCAAGAAACAGGTGCTGGAAACACCATATATTTT. Its protein is CASSQETGAGNTIYF.